The next 28 T cell receptor beta chains were all read from a single sample in a study of beta chain features in type 1 diabetes. Study-wide results and caveats: Shortening of TCRB CDR3s, moderate but significant, appeared in all four CD4+ subsets of Type 1 diabetes patients.

The antigens of these receptors remain unknown. As every portion of the isolated RNA was reverse transcribed, the sequencing read expressed TCRB transcripts. Sequencing used immunoSEQ multiplex PCR; TCRdb keeps in-frame clones, though not all of them. The sample has some 350,000 clones; roughly 13% are singletons. What was sequenced was naive CD4+ T cells from blood. These receptor sequences come from a woman between 18 and 29 years old with type 1 diabetes.

The chain joins TRBV5-6 to TRBJ2-5; D possibly corresponds to TRBD2 (6 bases). The CDR3 runs 16 residues. Germline V gene data show CDR1 as SGHDT and CDR2 as YYEEEE. Trimming stripped 0 bases from V and 1 base from J, with 13 bases between. The chain's CDR3 is CASSLGPGSPQETQYF. CDR3 nucleotide sequence: TGTGCCAGCAGCTTGGGCCCCGGGAGCCCCCAAGAGACCCAGTACTTC.

There are a few counts of this clone. The gene calls are TRBV28 and TRBJ1-2; 8 bases are shared with TRBD1. Germline V CDR1 and CDR2: MDHEN, SYDVKM. The V gene end was trimmed by 6 bases and the J gene end by 7 bases; junction bases not matched to a gene: 10. CDR3 size: 14 residues. CDR3: CASSIPSGGSGYTF. The CDR3 coding sequence is TGTGCCAGCAGCATCCCTTCAGGGGGCAGTGGCTACACCTTC.

The gene calls are TRBV7-9 and TRBJ1-2, with no clear D. Trimming removed 5 bases from V and 7 bases from J, with 8 bases in between. Germline V gene data show CDR1 as SEHNR and CDR2 as FQNEAQ (reference sequence). CDR3 length: 11 amino acids. The CDR3 region is CASSPGVGYTF. The DNA for the CDR3 is TGTGCCAGCAGCCCGGGTGTTGGCTACACCTTC.

The chain joins TRBV9 to TRBJ2-7, with a tentative D call TRBD2 (5 bases). V was trimmed by 4 bases and J by 4 bases, leaving 15 bases between them. The CDR3 totals 14 residues. Germline values: CDR1 SGDLS, CDR2 YYNGEE. In DNA form, the CDR3 reads TGTGCCAGCAGCCCTAGAGGTGAGGGATACGAGCAGTACTTC. Translated, it gives CASSPRGEGYEQYF. Drawing the rest from reference TRBV9 and TRBJ2-7, the complete variable domain is DSGVTQTPKHLITATGQRVTLRCSPRSGDLSVYWYQQSLDQGLQFLIQYYNGEERAKGNILERFSAQQFPDLHSELNLSSLELGDSALYFCASSPRGEGYEQYFGPGTRLTVT.

The V call is TRBV5-1, the J call TRBJ2-7; D is perhaps TRBD1 (6 bases). Germline V CDR1 and CDR2: SGHRS, YFSETQ. The CDR3 extends over 15 amino acids. Trimming removed 4 bases at V and 2 bases at J, with 16 bases between. The CDR3 spells CASSLGHSTPYEQYV. The CDR3 nucleotides are TGCGCCAGCAGCCTGGGACATTCTACCCCCTACGAGCAGTACGTC.

This clone has only a few counts. V and J are TRBV18 and TRBJ2-1; the match to TRBD2 covers 14 bases. The CDR3 sequence is 16 residues long. Germline V CDR1 and CDR2: KGHSH, LQKENI. V was pared by 3 bases and J by 9 bases, with 7 bases of the junction left unmatched. This CDR3 is CASSPKGLAGGSEQFF. The CDR3 DNA reads as TGTGCCAGCTCACCCAAAGGACTAGCGGGAGGTAGTGAGCAGTTCTTC.

The gene calls are TRBV18 and TRBJ2-7; 7 bases map to TRBD1. CDR1 KGHSH and CDR2 LQKENI come from the germline V gene. The CDR3 loop spans 16 amino acids. V lost 4 bases, J lost 5 bases, and 14 bases stayed unmatched. The chain's CDR3 is CASSRSPHRGDHEQYF. The CDR3, as DNA: TGTGCCAGCTCACGTTCCCCCCACAGGGGCGACCACGAGCAGTACTTC.

This clone was counted only a few times. J is TRBJ2-1 and V is TRBV25-1, with TRBD2 matching 11 bases. Trimming cost V 6 bases and J 9 bases; bases outside gene matches: 7. Germline assignment: CDR1 MGHDK and CDR2 SYGVNS. The CDR3 is 14 residues long. CDR3 sequence: CASRTTSGRGEQFF. The DNA of the CDR3 is TGTGCCAGCAGAACAACTAGCGGGAGAGGTGAGCAGTTCTTC.

This clone was counted between two and nine times. The chain employs TRBV28 and TRBJ2-7; possible D gene TRBD1, 8 bases. Trimming took off 4 bases at V and 6 bases at J, with 19 bases between the two ends. The CDR3 is 15 residues long. The germline V gene encodes CDR1 MDHEN and CDR2 SYDVKM. The CDR3 DNA is TGTGCCAGCAGTTCGGGAGGACAGGGACTTCTCGAGCAGTACTTC. Amino acids: CASSSGGQGLLEQYF.

The chain links TRBV7-2 to TRBJ2-3, with 8 bases that match TRBD1. The CDR3 loop spans 17 amino acids. Looked up from germline, CDR1 is SGHTA and CDR2 is FQGNSA. Trimming at V came to 1 base and at J to 0 bases, leaving 6 bases not matched to a gene. The chain's CDR3 is CASSLVRRTGSTDTQYF. CDR3 nucleotide sequence: TGTGCCAGCAGCTTAGTCCGGAGGACAGGGAGCACAGATACGCAGTATTTT.

This clone was recorded a few times. CDR3 residues: CASRETSGDYEQYF. CDR3 nucleotides: TGTGCCAGCAGGGAGACTAGCGGGGACTACGAGCAGTACTTC. The chain carries TRBV5-4 and TRBJ2-7; TRBD2 matches 11 bases. The CDR3 loop spans 14 amino acids. Germline V lookup: CDR1 SGHNT, CDR2 YYREEE (reference sequence). V was clipped by 5 bases and J by 3 bases; unmatched bases: 4.

The J gene is TRBJ2-2, the V gene TRBV7-2; the match to TRBD2 covers 9 bases. CDR1 is SGHTA and CDR2 is FQGNSA in the germline V gene. Trimming took 1 base from V and 9 from J; bases not matched to a gene: 3. The CDR3 spans 14 residues. The CDR3: CASSLDSGSRELFF. The CDR3 DNA reads TGTGCCAGCAGCTTAGATAGCGGGAGCCGGGAGCTGTTTTTT.

V gene TRBV19 combines with J gene TRBJ2-1; 9 nucleotides line up with TRBD2. CDR1 and CDR2 from the germline V gene are LNHDA and SQIVND (reference sequence). This CDR3 has 16 amino acids. The J segment lost 4 bases and the V segment lost 1 base, leaving 5 bases of the junction unmatched. CDR3 nucleotides: TGTGCCAGTAGTATAGGTCCACTAGCGGGTTACAATGAGCAGTTCTTC. Amino acids: CASSIGPLAGYNEQFF.

J is TRBJ2-6 and V is TRBV5-4; the D gene is possibly TRBD2 (6 bases). Per germline, CDR1 SGHNT and CDR2 YYREEE (reference sequence). The ends were cut back, 6 bases at V and 2 bases at J, with 12 bases in the middle. CDR3 length: 15 amino acids. Here the CDR3 DNA reads TGTGCCAGCATCCGAGGAGGGCCTGGGGCCAACGTCCTGACTTTC. It codes for CASIRGGPGANVLTF.

V and J are TRBV28 and TRBJ2-7; TRBD2 agrees at 7 bases. Losses at the gene ends were 5 bases for V and 4 bases for J; bases not matched to a gene: 11. CDR3 size: 15 residues. Germline V gene lookup returns CDR1 MDHEN and CDR2 SYDVKM. The CDR3 reads CASSPATASGYEQYF. The CDR3 bases are TGTGCCAGCAGTCCCGCCACCGCTAGCGGATACGAGCAGTACTTC.

V gene TRBV19 combines with J gene TRBJ2-3; 11 bases are shared with TRBD2. The CDR3 covers 16 residues. Germline V gene data show CDR1 as LNHDA and CDR2 as SQIVND (reference sequence). V lost 10 bases and J lost 5; bases outside the gene matches: 14. The CDR3 DNA reads TGTGCCACATCGATTAGCGGGAGGGCCGGAAGAGATACGCAGTATTTT. Protein product: CATSISGRAGRDTQYF.

A few counts support this clone. The chain combines TRBV18 with TRBJ2-5; tentatively, D is TRBD1 (6 bases). Germline values: CDR1 KGHSH, CDR2 LQKENI. The V gene lost 4 bases and the J gene lost 2 bases, with 8 bases spanning the gap. This CDR3 comprises 13 residues. CDR3 amino acids: CASSLDRQETQYF. CDR3 nucleotide sequence: TGTGCCAGCTCACTCGACAGGCAAGAGACCCAGTACTTC.

V and J are TRBV4-1 and TRBJ2-1; D gene uncertain. Germline V gene sequence: CDR1 MGHRA, CDR2 YSYEKL. This CDR3 is 14 amino acids long. V lost 4 bases and J lost 6, with 13 bases in between. CDR3 in DNA: TGCGCCAGCAGCCCTCTTGGAGTTATCAATGAGCAGTTCTTC. Protein: CASSPLGVINEQFF.

The chain combines TRBV5-1 with TRBJ1-2; perhaps TRBD1 as D (5 bases). The CDR3 spans 13 residues. Per germline, CDR1 SGHRS and CDR2 YFSETQ. Trimming stripped 2 bases from V and 4 bases from J, with 9 bases between. CDR3 DNA sequence: TGCGCCAGCAGCTTCCGAGACAGCTATGGCTACACCTTC. It specifies CASSFRDSYGYTF.

This clone has a handful of counts. The V call is TRBV2, the J call TRBJ1-1, with D unresolved. V was clipped by 2 bases and J by 4 bases, with 14 bases between them. This CDR3 is 15 amino acids long. Germline-derived CDR1 and CDR2 are SNHLY and FYNNEI. CDR3 nucleotides: TGTGCCAGCAGTGAATCCCGGGGTATGAGCACTGAAGCTTTCTTT. Protein product: CASSESRGMSTEAFF.

The chain is built from TRBV9 and TRBJ2-1; the match to TRBD2 covers 13 bases. The V gene's germline CDR1 is SGDLS and CDR2 YYNGEE. The V segment lost 4 bases and the J segment 9 bases; nucleotides outside the gene matches: 7. The CDR3 extends over 15 amino acids. CDR3 coding DNA: TGTGCCAGCAGCCGAGGACTAGCGGGAGCAGGTGAGCAGTTCTTC. Its translation: CASSRGLAGAGEQFF.

This clone was counted between two and nine times. The chain has TRBV11-2 and TRBJ2-1; D might be TRBD1 (5 bases). CDR3 size: 16 residues. Germline CDR1 reads SGHAT; CDR2 reads FQNNGV. V lost 1 base and J lost 9, with 19 bases in between. CDR3 region: CASSLGAAGPWGEQFF. In DNA, the CDR3 is TGTGCCAGCAGCTTAGGTGCAGCAGGGCCATGGGGTGAGCAGTTCTTC. Based on the CDR3 plus reference TRBV11-2 and TRBJ2-1, the full variable domain is EAGVAQSPRYKIIEKRQSVAFWCNPISGHATLYWYQQILGQGPKLLIQFQNNGVVDDSQLPKDRFSAERLKGVDSTLKIQPAKLEDSAVYLCASSLGAAGPWGEQFFGPGTRLTVL.

The chain recombines TRBV27 with TRBJ2-2; 7 bases fit TRBD1. This CDR3 contains 15 residues. V lost 5 bases and J lost 1; bases outside the gene matches: 4. The germline V gene has CDR1 MNHEY and CDR2 SMNVEV (reference sequence). This chain's CDR3 is CASSPWTGNTGELFF. The CDR3 DNA follows: TGTGCCAGCAGTCCATGGACAGGGAACACCGGGGAGCTGTTTTTT.

This clone was detected only a few times. Here the CDR3 DNA reads TGTGCCAGCAGCTTGTATGATCAGGGGCCCTCCTACGAGCAGTACGTC. Translating gives CASSLYDQGPSYEQYV. The rearrangement links TRBV5-6 to TRBJ2-7, with D possibly TRBD1 on 6 matching bases. Per germline, CDR1 SGHDT and CDR2 YYEEEE. CDR3 size: 16 residues. The V gene lost 1 base and the J gene lost 0 bases, with 14 bases spanning the gap.

This clone showed up just a few times. The V gene is TRBV28, the J gene TRBJ2-5, with a weak D call TRBD2 (6 bases). The CDR3 runs 14 residues. Per the germline V gene, CDR1 is MDHEN and CDR2 is SYDVKM. V was cut by 5 bases and J by 6 bases, with 16 bases left in between. The CDR3, as DNA: TGTGCCAGCAGTCCCCCGGGGGAGGTCAAGACCCAGTACTTC. Translated: CASSPPGEVKTQYF.

This clone was seen only a few times. The CDR3 sequence: CASSLGPGHRGNEQFF. The CDR3 DNA is TGTGCCAGCAGCTTGGGCCCTGGTCACAGGGGAAATGAGCAGTTCTTC. The chain uses TRBV5-4 and TRBJ2-1; 7 positions agree with TRBD1. Germline assignment: CDR1 SGHNT and CDR2 YYREEE (reference sequence). This CDR3 comprises 16 residues. Trimming removed 0 bases from V and 7 bases from J; junction bases left unmatched: 10.

V is TRBV30 and J is TRBJ2-7; 9 nucleotides match TRBD1. Germline V gives CDR1 GTSNPN, CDR2 SVGIG (reference sequence). This CDR3 is 14 amino acids long. J lost 6 bases, V lost 2 bases, and 8 bases had no gene match. For the CDR3, the DNA is TGTGCCTGGAGTCCGAGGACAGGGGCGGTCGAGCAGTACGTC. Residues: CAWSPRTGAVEQYV.

The chain links TRBV30 to TRBJ1-5, with 9 bases identical to TRBD1. Germline V gene data show CDR1 as GTSNPN and CDR2 as SVGIG (reference sequence). The CDR3 extends over 14 amino acids. The J segment lost 6 bases and the V segment lost 0 bases, leaving 3 bases of the junction unmatched. The CDR3 here is CAWSVQGAGQPQHF. CDR3 sequence (DNA): TGTGCCTGGAGTGTACAGGGGGCAGGTCAGCCCCAGCATTTT.